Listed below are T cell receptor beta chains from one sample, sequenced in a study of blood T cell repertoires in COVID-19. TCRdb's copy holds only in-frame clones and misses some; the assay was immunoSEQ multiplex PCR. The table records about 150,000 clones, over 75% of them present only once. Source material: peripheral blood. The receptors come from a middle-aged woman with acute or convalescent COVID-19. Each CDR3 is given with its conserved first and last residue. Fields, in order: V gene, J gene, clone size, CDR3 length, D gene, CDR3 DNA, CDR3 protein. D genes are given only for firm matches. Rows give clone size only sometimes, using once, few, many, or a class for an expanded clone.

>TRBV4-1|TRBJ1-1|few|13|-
TGCGCCAGCAGCCAAGGGCAGTCCACTGAAGCTTTCTTT
CASSQGQSTEAFF
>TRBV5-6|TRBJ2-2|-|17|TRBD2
TGTGCCAGCACCCATACGACTAGCGGGGGGCCTAGCGGGGAGCTGTTTTTT
CASTHTTSGGPSGELFF
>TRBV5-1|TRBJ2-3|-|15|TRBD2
TGCGCCAGCAGATTACTAGCGGGAAGCACAGATACGCAGTATTTT
CASRLLAGSTDTQYF
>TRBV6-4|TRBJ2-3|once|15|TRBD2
TGTGCCAGCAGTGACTCGAGCGGGGGGTCAGATACGCAGTATTTT
CASSDSSGGSDTQYF
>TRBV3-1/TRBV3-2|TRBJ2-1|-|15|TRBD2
TGTGCCAGCAGCATACTAGCGGGAGGACACAATGAGCAGTTCTTC
CASSILAGGHNEQFF
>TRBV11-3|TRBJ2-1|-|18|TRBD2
TGTGCCAGCAGCCGCGGGAGCGCTATTGGCGGAACCTACAATGAGCAGTTCTTC
CASSRGSAIGGTYNEQFF
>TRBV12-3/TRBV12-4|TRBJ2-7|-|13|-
TGTGCCAGCAGCCTTCTTTCAGGCTACGAGCAGTACTTC
CASSLLSGYEQYF
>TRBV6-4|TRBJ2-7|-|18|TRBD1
TGTGCCAGCAGTGACTTGTGTATTGAGGGGGCGCTCCCGAGAGAGCAGTACTTC
CASSDLCIEGALPREQYF
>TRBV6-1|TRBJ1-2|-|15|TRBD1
TGTGCCAGCAGTGAAGCGGGGACAGGGGTTAGGGGCTACACCTTC
CASSEAGTGVRGYTF
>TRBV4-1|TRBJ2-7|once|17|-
TGCGCCAGCAGCCAAATAGTTACCTTACCGCCTGTCCACGAGCAGTACTTC
CASSQIVTLPPVHEQYF
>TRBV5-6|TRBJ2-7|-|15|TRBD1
TGTGCCAGCAGCTCGCCTCGGACAGGGGACTACGAGCAGTACTTC
CASSSPRTGDYEQYF
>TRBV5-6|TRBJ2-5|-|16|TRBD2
TGTGCCAGCAGCTTGGGAGCGGGAGGGCCACGGGAGACCCAGTACTTC
CASSLGAGGPRETQYF
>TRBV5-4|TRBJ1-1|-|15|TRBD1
TGTGCCAGCAGCCCAAGGGACAGGGGGAACACTGAAGCTTTCTTT
CASSPRDRGNTEAFF
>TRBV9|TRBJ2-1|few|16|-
TGTGCCAGCAGCGTAGGCCCGGGATCCTCCTACAATGAGCAGTTCTTC
CASSVGPGSSYNEQFF
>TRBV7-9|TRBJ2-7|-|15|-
TGTGCCAGCAGCTTTGGAGGAAGGCTGACCTACGAGCAGTACTTC
CASSFGGRLTYEQYF
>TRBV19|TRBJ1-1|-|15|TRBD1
TGTGCCAGCGGACAGGGGCCGGGTTTTGAAACTGAAGCTTTCTTT
CASGQGPGFETEAFF
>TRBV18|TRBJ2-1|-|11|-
TGTGCCAGCTCACCCTCTACCCAGCAGTTCTTC
CASSPSTQQFF
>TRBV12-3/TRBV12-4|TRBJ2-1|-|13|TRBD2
TGTGCCAGCAGTTTAGGGACTAGAAATGAGCAGTTCTTC
CASSLGTRNEQFF
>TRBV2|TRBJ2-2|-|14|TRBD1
TGTGCCAGCGGGGTGCAGGGGGCGGCCGGGGAGCTGTTTTTT
CASGVQGAAGELFF
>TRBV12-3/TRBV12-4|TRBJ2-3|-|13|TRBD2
TGTGCCGTCAGGACTAGCGGCACAGATACGCAGTATTTT
CAVRTSGTDTQYF
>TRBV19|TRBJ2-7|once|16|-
TGTGCCAGTAGTTTTACCTTCCAGGGGTGGGGCTACGAGCAGTACTTC
CASSFTFQGWGYEQYF
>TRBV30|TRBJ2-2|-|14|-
TGTGCCTGGGGGGACACCGCGAACACCGGGGAGCTGTTTTTT
CAWGDTANTGELFF